A selection of T cell receptor beta chains follows, all from one sample in a study of shared clonotypes between healthy human individuals. Profiled with immunoSEQ multiplex PCR; TCRdb holds only in-frame clones, not every one. The sample has 450,000 to 500,000 clones; around 80% are singletons. The specimen sequenced was PBMCs. Receptors were obtained from a woman in her thirties or forties in good health. Some clones in this sample may be carry-over from other donors' samples. Each CDR3 is given with its conserved first and last residue. A D gene is named only where the DNA matches it firmly. Clone size is shown for a subset of rows, as once, few, many or a class of expanded clone.

once,TRBD1,TRBV19,14,TRBJ2-7,CASSKRTGLEEQYF,TGTGCCAGTAGTAAAAGGACAGGTTTGGAAGAGCAGTACTTC
NA,NA,TRBV19,13,TRBJ2-7,CASSGGLSYEQYF,TGTGCCAGCTCCGGAGGGCTCTCCTACGAGCAGTACTTC
NA,TRBD2,TRBV28,14,TRBJ2-7,CASNKGLAIYEQYF,TGTGCCAGCAACAAGGGACTAGCAATCTACGAGCAGTACTTC
NA,TRBD2,TRBV15,17,TRBJ2-1,CATSRALGGGVAGEQFF,TGTGCCACCAGCAGAGCCCTCGGGGGGGGCGTTGCTGGTGAGCAGTTCTTC
NA,NA,TRBV27,14,TRBJ1-4,CASSLSWANEKLFF,TGTGCCAGCAGTTTATCGTGGGCTAATGAAAAACTGTTTTTT
NA,TRBD2,TRBV9,15,TRBJ2-2,CASSVRTGGDGELFF,TGTGCCAGCAGCGTAAGAACGGGAGGGGACGGGGAGCTGTTTTTT
NA,TRBD2,TRBV4-3,15,TRBJ2-1,CASSPTSGSTNEQFF,TGCGCCAGCAGCCCGACTAGCGGGAGTACAAATGAGCAGTTCTTC
once,TRBD2,TRBV19,15,TRBJ2-5,CASSPGLAGQETQYF,TGTGCCAGTAGTCCAGGACTAGCGGGACAAGAGACCCAGTACTTC
NA,NA,TRBV28,16,TRBJ2-3,CASSLSLGTSTDTQYF,TGTGCCAGCAGTTTATCTCTGGGTACTAGCACAGATACGCAGTATTTT
NA,TRBD1,TRBV28,14,TRBJ2-5,CASISTGGGETQYF,TGTGCCAGCATTTCAACAGGGGGTGGGGAGACCCAGTACTTC
NA,TRBD1,TRBV28,14,TRBJ1-5,CASTTDRVRQPQHF,TGTGCCAGCACCACGGACAGGGTGCGTCAGCCCCAGCATTTT
once,NA,TRBV18,13,TRBJ2-5,CASSGSAQETQYF,TGTGCCAGCTCAGGGTCAGCCCAAGAGACCCAGTACTTC
NA,NA,TRBV7-2,13,TRBJ2-7,CASSLIGNHEQYF,TGTGCCAGCAGCTTAATCGGGAATCACGAGCAGTACTTC
few,NA,TRBV21-1,16,TRBJ1-1,CASSPPPGQKNTEAFF,TGTGCCAGCAGCCCCCCGCCGGGGCAGAAGAACACTGAAGCTTTCTTT
NA,NA,TRBV6-1,12,TRBJ1-1,CASSAWALEAFF,TGTGCCTCTTCGGCTTGGGCCCTGGAAGCTTTCTTT
NA,NA,TRBV28,20,TRBJ2-1,CASSTDRGRGGRGTYNEQFF,TGTGCCAGCAGCACCGACAGGGGGCGCGGCGGGAGGGGGACCTACAATGAGCAGTTCTTC
NA,NA,TRBV7-9,17,TRBJ1-3,CASSFSYVTFSGNTIYF,TGTGCCAGCAGCTTTTCGTACGTTACTTTCTCTGGAAACACCATATATTTT
few,NA,TRBV29-1,16,TRBJ2-4,CSAHGGALGAKNIQYF,TGCAGCGCCCACGGTGGGGCACTGGGAGCCAAAAACATTCAGTACTTC
NA,TRBD1,TRBV7-8,14,TRBJ1-1,CASSLATGGTEAFF,TGTGCCAGCAGCTTAGCGACAGGGGGTACTGAAGCTTTCTTT
NA,NA,TRBV30,13,TRBJ2-2,CAWSVQGHGELFF,TGTGCCTGGAGTGTCCAGGGACACGGGGAGCTGTTTTTT
NA,NA,TRBV19,14,TRBJ2-2,CASSMLGGTGELFF,TGTGCCAGTAGTATGCTCGGGGGCACCGGGGAGCTGTTTTTT
few,NA,TRBV7-8,15,TRBJ1-1,CASSLVGPGSTEAFF,TGTGCCAGCAGCTTAGTGGGTCCGGGGTCGACTGAAGCTTTCTTT
NA,NA,TRBV4-3,15,TRBJ2-3,CASSQEPLTTDTQYF,TGCGCCAGCAGCCAAGAGCCTCTTACCACAGATACGCAGTATTTT
NA,TRBD1,TRBV18,15,TRBJ1-3,CASSPRQGSGNTIYF,TGTGCCAGCTCACCAAGACAGGGCTCTGGAAACACCATATATTTT
many,NA,TRBV11-3,16,TRBJ2-1,CASSEEMVSSYNEQFF,TGTGCCAGCAGCGAGGAGATGGTGAGCTCCTACAATGAGCAGTTCTTC
NA,NA,TRBV5-4,16,TRBJ2-5,CASSAPGRATQVAQYF,TGTGCCAGCAGCGCCCCGGGTCGGGCGACCCAGGTGGCCCAGTACTTC
NA,NA,TRBV10-1,15,TRBJ2-3,CASSATGADSDTQYF,TGCGCCAGCAGTGCGACCGGAGCCGACTCAGATACGCAGTATTTT
many,NA,TRBV15,14,TRBJ2-3,CATSRGGIGDTQYF,TGTGCCACCAGCAGAGGAGGTATAGGAGATACGCAGTATTTT
few,NA,TRBV7-9,14,TRBJ2-7,CASSLARADYEQYF,TGTGCCAGCAGCTTAGCCCGAGCGGATTACGAGCAGTACTTC
NA,NA,TRBV5-1,15,TRBJ2-1,CASSLDGSSYNEQFF,TGCGCCAGCAGCTTGGACGGGAGCTCCTACAATGAGCAGTTCTTC
NA,NA,TRBV2,14,TRBJ2-7,CASSGGRRDYEQYF,TGTGCCAGCAGTGGTGGCAGGCGGGACTACGAGCAGTACTTC
NA,NA,TRBV5-6,12,TRBJ1-2,CASSLGGSGYTF,TGTGCCAGCAGCTTGGGGGGCAGTGGCTACACCTTC
NA,NA,TRBV4-3,15,TRBJ2-1,CASSQGTGVRDEQFF,TGCGCCAGCAGCCAAGGTACGGGAGTTCGCGATGAGCAGTTCTTC
once,TRBD2,TRBV5-1,14,TRBJ2-7,CASSPLAGVDEQYF,TGCGCCAGCAGCCCATTAGCGGGAGTCGACGAGCAGTACTTC
few,NA,TRBV28,13,TRBJ1-2,CATWEGGVYGYTF,TGTGCCACATGGGAGGGGGGAGTCTATGGCTACACCTTC
NA,NA,TRBV6-1,11,TRBJ2-7,CASHRLLEQYF,TGTGCCAGCCACAGGTTGCTCGAGCAGTACTTC
once,NA,TRBV9,15,TRBJ2-7,CASSVGLADYYEQYF,TGTGCCAGCAGCGTAGGGTTAGCGGACTACTACGAGCAGTACTTC
NA,NA,TRBV2,14,TRBJ1-1,CASSEGKRWTEAFF,TGTGCCAGCAGTGAGGGAAAGCGGTGGACTGAAGCTTTCTTT
NA,NA,TRBV7-6,15,TRBJ2-3,CASTTDALSTDTQYF,TGTGCCAGCACAACGGACGCTCTAAGCACAGATACGCAGTATTTT
NA,NA,TRBV9,13,TRBJ2-1,CASSPGGRHEQFF,TGTGCCAGCAGCCCAGGAGGTAGGCATGAGCAGTTCTTC
few,TRBD2,TRBV19,16,TRBJ2-7,CASSSPRTSGTYEQYF,TGTGCCAGTAGTTCCCCCCGGACTAGCGGGACCTACGAGCAGTACTTC
NA,TRBD2,TRBV11-1,17,TRBJ2-7,CASSFGGHTSGSYEQYF,TGTGCCAGCAGCTTCGGTGGGCACACTAGCGGCTCCTACGAGCAGTACTTC
NA,TRBD2,TRBV5-1,15,TRBJ2-1,CASSSTSGTDNEQFF,TGCGCCAGCAGCTCTACTAGCGGGACCGACAATGAGCAGTTCTTC
NA,TRBD1,TRBV6-6,15,TRBJ1-2,CASSPRQGMNYGYTF,TGTGCCAGCAGCCCTAGACAGGGTATGAATTATGGCTACACCTTC
NA,NA,TRBV7-9,15,TRBJ2-3,CASSLRGAGTDTQYF,TGTGCCAGCAGCCTAAGAGGAGCAGGCACAGATACGCAGTATTTT
NA,TRBD1,TRBV5-1,15,TRBJ2-1,CASSATGASYNEQFF,TGCGCCAGCAGCGCGACAGGGGCCTCCTACAATGAGCAGTTCTTC
NA,NA,TRBV5-1,13,TRBJ2-3,CASSLTSTDTQYF,TGCGCCAGCAGCTTGACCAGCACAGATACGCAGTATTTT
few,NA,TRBV27,14,TRBJ1-2,CASSLRGPNYGYTF,TGTGCCAGCAGTTTACGGGGGCCCAACTATGGCTACACCTTC
NA,NA,TRBV7-9,16,TRBJ2-2,CASSLVPGKNTGELFF,TGTGCCAGCAGCTTAGTTCCGGGCAAGAACACCGGGGAGCTGTTTTTT
NA,TRBD2,TRBV10-3,16,TRBJ2-7,CAIRPGLAGGPSEQYF,TGTGCCATCAGACCGGGACTAGCGGGAGGGCCGAGCGAGCAGTACTTC
NA,NA,TRBV29-1,12,TRBJ1-1,CSVEGLGSEAFF,TGCAGCGTTGAGGGTTTGGGGAGTGAAGCTTTCTTT